What follows are 8 T cell receptor beta chains derived from one specimen sequenced in a study of blood T cells in healthy people across ages (dated by TCRdb to between 2015 and 2017). The method was 5' RACE. This sample was sequenced with an Illumina HiSeq 2500. A second PCR of roughly 7 to 11 cycles was performed with a sample-barcoded 5' primer and a J-beta primer mix. Through fastp at Q25 and MiXCR, TCRdb rebuilt clones from the public reads, retaining in-frame beta chains. Every CDR3 protein is listed once, alongside the most common genes and DNA of its rows. The sample table shows roughly 1,300,000 distinct CDR3 sequences, and approximately 63% are seen once. Clones ranked in the top ten supply 5% to 7% of the sample. The sample taken for sequencing was blood. These receptors were obtained from a man aged 18 to 30 in good health.

This chain joins TRBV6-4 and TRBJ2-1; D gene ambiguous. V was shortened by 4 bases and J by 7 bases, with 14 bases between the two germline ends. The CDR3 is 14 amino acids. The germline V gene encodes CDR1 MRHNA and CDR2 SNTAGT. CDR3 nucleotide sequence: TGTGCCAGCAGTGCCGGAGAATTTAGGAATGAGCAGTTCTTC. This codes for CASSAGEFRNEQFF.

In this sample, this clonotype turned up a few times. The CDR3 sequence: CASAFSSPTDTQYF. In nucleotides, the CDR3 is TGTGCTAGTGCCTTCAGCAGCCCCACAGATACGCAGTATTTT. The rearrangement links TRBV12-5 to TRBJ2-3; no firm D call. Between the trimmed V and J ends, which lost 7 bases and 2 bases, there was a span of 13 bases. CDR3 size: 14 residues. Germline CDR1 reads LGHNT; CDR2 reads FRNRAP.

The genes are TRBV6-5 and TRBJ1-6; no reliable D call. V shed 0 bases and J shed 13 bases, with 13 bases lying between them. Germline V gene sequence: CDR1 MNHEY, CDR2 SVGAGI. The CDR3 is 14 amino acids. The CDR3 protein is CASSYSRLDAPLHF. The CDR3 DNA reads as TGTGCCAGCAGTTACTCGAGGCTTGACGCTCCCCTCCACTTT.

This chain uses TRBV20-1 with TRBJ1-4, with 9 bases that match TRBD1. V lost 5 bases to trimming and J lost 6 bases; unmatched junction nucleotides: 4. Germline assignment: CDR1 DFQATT and CDR2 SNEGSKA (reference sequence). The CDR3 runs 13 residues. CDR3 protein: CSALTGGDEKLFF. CDR3 coding DNA: TGCAGTGCTTTGACAGGGGGGGATGAAAAACTGTTTTTT.

This clonotype showed up just a few times. The V gene is TRBV15, the J gene TRBJ2-2; D is perhaps TRBD1 or TRBD2 (5 bases each). CDR1 and CDR2 (germline): LNHNV, YYDKDF (reference sequence). CDR3 size: 16 residues. The germline V and J ends were trimmed by 5 bases and 0 bases, with 13 bases remaining between them. This CDR3 reads CATSATGTANTGELFF. DNA of the CDR3: TGTGCCACCAGCGCGACCGGGACCGCGAACACCGGGGAGCTGTTTTTT.

The CDR3 region is CASSPLHGYTF. The CDR3 DNA is TGTGCCAGCAGCCCCCTCCATGGCTACACCTTC. The chain joins TRBV12-3 or TRBV12-4 to TRBJ1-2; D not certain. The CDR3 has 11 residues. The germline V and J ends were trimmed by 6 bases and 6 bases, with 8 bases remaining between them.

The chain combines TRBV7-2 with TRBJ1-1; D ambiguous. This CDR3 region has 13 residues. Germline assignment: CDR1 SGHTA and CDR2 FQGNSA. Trimming shortened V by 6 bases and J by 4 bases, and 12 bases separated the two germline ends. Written as DNA, the CDR3 is TGTGCCAGCAGGCCTCCTCTGGGCACTGAAGCTTTCTTT. It codes for CASRPPLGTEAFF.

V usage is TRBV27 and J usage is TRBJ2-7, with TRBD1 matching over 8 bases. Germline V CDR1 and CDR2: MNHEY, SMNVEV (reference sequence). The CDR3 extends over 15 amino acids. The V gene end was trimmed by 3 bases and the J gene end by 2 bases; junction bases not matched to a gene: 6. CDR3: CASSLAGQETYEQYF. The CDR3 nucleotides are TGTGCCAGCAGTTTGGCGGGACAGGAGACCTACGAGCAGTACTTC.